The 30 T cell receptor beta chains given below trace back to one sample, sequenced in a study of CD8 T cells in ankylosing spondylitis (dated 2017 in TCRdb). The method behind the library was 5' RACE. Sequenced on an Illumina HiSeq 2500. In-frame beta chains were kept once TCRdb had trimmed the public reads at Q25 with fastp and called clones with MiXCR. A single entry per CDR3 protein holds the most common genes and DNA from its merged rows. The sample table lists 150,000 to 200,000 distinct CDR3 sequences, 9.5% to 13% of them with a count of one. Of the sample, about 27% is held by the ten largest clones. The sequencing input was blood, either unsorted or a sorted T cell fraction (not recorded which). These receptors were taken from a male donor with ankylosing spondylitis or in good health (not recorded which).

This clonotype was seen many times. The chain recombines TRBV12-3 or TRBV12-4 with TRBJ2-1, with D possibly called TRBD1 or TRBD2 (5 bases each). V dropped 6 bases and J dropped 0 bases, with 12 bases sitting between them. The CDR3 extends over 15 amino acids. The CDR3 DNA is TGTGCCAGCAGCCGCAGGGAGAGCTCCTACAATGAGCAGTTCTTC. It encodes CASSRRESSYNEQFF.

This clonotype was counted ten times or more. The gene calls are TRBV12-3 or TRBV12-4 and TRBJ2-2; 7 nucleotides match TRBD2. Trimming removed 3 bases from V and 2 bases from J; junction bases left unmatched: 6. The CDR3 consists of 16 residues. CDR3 DNA: TGTGCCAGCAGTTTCGTATCGACTAGCAACACCGGGGAGCTGTTTTTT. Its translation: CASSFVSTSNTGELFF.

At least ten counts were recorded for this clonotype. This rearrangement joins TRBV7-9 to TRBJ1-5; D is perhaps TRBD1 (6 bases). CDR3 length: 13 residues. In germline, CDR1 is SEHNR, CDR2 FQNEAQ (reference sequence). The ends were cut back, 1 base at V and 12 bases at J, with 13 bases in the middle. Here the CDR3 reads CASSLGQANHQHF. For the CDR3, the DNA is TGTGCCAGCAGCTTAGGACAGGCGAATCACCAGCATTTT.

The table lists this clonotype with many counts. The genes are TRBV2 and TRBJ1-5; a possible D gene is TRBD1 (5 bases). This CDR3 has 15 residues. Germline lookup yields CDR1 SNHLY and CDR2 FYNNEI. Trimming shortened V by 3 bases and J by 4 bases, and 13 bases separated the two germline ends. This chain's CDR3 is CASSEGQSVNQPQHF. For the CDR3, the DNA is TGTGCCAGCAGTGAGGGGCAGTCGGTAAATCAGCCCCAGCATTTT.

The chain recombines TRBV7-8 with TRBJ1-1; D not resolved. CDR1 SGHVS and CDR2 FQNEAQ come from the germline V gene. This CDR3 spans 14 amino acids. Trimming took 5 bases from V and 4 from J, leaving 14 bases between them. The CDR3 DNA sequence: TGTGCCAGCAGCCCGGGGAGAACGAGCACTGAAGCTTTCTTT. The encoded protein is CASSPGRTSTEAFF.

There are many counts of this clonotype. This chain links TRBV27 with TRBJ1-3; D not resolved. CDR1 and CDR2 from the germline V gene are MNHEY and SMNVEV (reference sequence). V lost 2 bases and J lost 4, with 9 bases in between. The CDR3 extends over 14 amino acids. CDR3 loop: CASSLTDGGNTIYF. The CDR3 region has the DNA TGTGCCAGCAGTTTAACAGACGGAGGAAACACCATATATTTT.

This clonotype was observed many times. The genes are TRBV5-1 and TRBJ2-1; 15 bases agree with TRBD2. From germline, CDR1 is SGHRS and CDR2 YFSETQ. Germline trimming cut 4 bases from V and 6 bases from J; bases unmatched to any gene: 5. The CDR3 runs to 16 residues. The CDR3 reads CASSRGLAGGINEQFF. For the CDR3, the DNA is TGCGCCAGCAGCCGGGGACTAGCGGGAGGTATCAATGAGCAGTTCTTC.

In this sample, this clonotype turned up many times. The chain uses TRBV20-1 and TRBJ2-1; maybe TRBD2 (6 bases). Germline V gene lookup returns CDR1 DFQATT and CDR2 SNEGSKA (reference sequence). The V gene lost 4 bases and the J gene lost 6 bases, with 13 bases spanning the gap. The CDR3 runs to 13 residues. CDR3: CSANWGVSNEQFF. The CDR3 DNA reads TGCAGTGCTAATTGGGGGGTTAGCAATGAGCAGTTCTTC.

This clonotype was seen more than once but under ten times. The rearrangement uses TRBV5-1 and TRBJ2-3, with 7 nucleotides matching TRBD2. Germline loops: CDR1 SGHRS, CDR2 YFSETQ. With 0 bases clipped from V and 2 bases from J, the junction kept 6 bases outside the gene matches. This CDR3 comprises 16 residues. As DNA, the CDR3 is TGCGCCAGCAGCTTGGCGGCTAGCGGATCCACAGATACGCAGTATTTT. It encodes CASSLAASGSTDTQYF.

The chain joins TRBV9 to TRBJ2-7; possibly TRBD1 for D (6 bases). Looked up from germline, CDR1 is SGDLS and CDR2 is YYNGEE. The CDR3 runs 12 residues. Trimming removed 4 bases from V and 5 bases from J, with 10 bases in between. The CDR3 DNA is TGTGCCAGCAGCAGGACAGATGACGAGCAGTACTTC. It translates to CASSRTDDEQYF.

The chain links TRBV7-2 to TRBJ2-3; D ambiguous. Germline values: CDR1 SGHTA, CDR2 FQGNSA. V gave up 3 bases and J gave up 2 bases, with 6 bases separating them. CDR3 length: 13 amino acids. In nucleotides, the CDR3 is TGTGCCAGCAGCTTTCCCACCACAGATACGCAGTATTTT. Encoded protein: CASSFPTTDTQYF.

This clonotype was detected ten times or more. The rearrangement links TRBV5-1 to TRBJ2-7; TRBD1 matches at 9 bases. Losses at the gene ends were 3 bases for V and 0 bases for J; bases not matched to a gene: 1. The CDR3 has 14 amino acids. The germline gives CDR1 SGHRS, CDR2 YFSETQ. CDR3 in DNA: TGCGCCAGCAGCTCGACAGGGGGCTCCTACGAGCAGTACTTC. It is translated as CASSSTGGSYEQYF. Full variable domain (remainder filled in from reference TRBV5-1 and TRBJ2-7): KAGVTQTPRYLIKTRGQQVTLSCSPISGHRSVSWYQQTPGQGLQFLFEYFSETQRNKGNFPGRFSGRQFSNSRSEMNVSTLELGDSALYLCASSSTGGSYEQYFGPGTRLTVT.

This clonotype has ten or more counts. The chain couples TRBV9 to TRBJ1-6; D possibly corresponds to TRBD1 (5 bases). The CDR3 extends over 15 amino acids. The V gene's germline CDR1 is SGDLS and CDR2 YYNGEE. Trimming removed 2 bases from V and 10 bases from J, with 16 bases in between. This CDR3 is CASSVGRVDSSPLHF. In nucleotides, the CDR3 is TGTGCCAGCAGCGTCGGCAGGGTTGATAGCTCACCCCTCCACTTT. Based on the CDR3 plus reference TRBV9 and TRBJ1-6, the full variable domain is DSGVTQTPKHLITATGQRVTLRCSPRSGDLSVYWYQQSLDQGLQFLIQYYNGEERAKGNILERFSAQQFPDLHSELNLSSLELGDSALYFCASSVGRVDSSPLHFGNGTRLTVT.

The sample holds many counts of this clonotype. The chain is built from TRBV20-1 and TRBJ1-1; D remains ambiguous. CDR1 is DFQATT, CDR2 SNEGSKA, per germline (reference sequence). V lost 6 bases and J 0 bases, leaving 14 bases between the germline ends. CDR3 length: 14 residues. CDR3: CSAGRTALNTEAFF. In DNA form, the CDR3 reads TGCAGTGCGGGTAGGACGGCCCTGAACACTGAAGCTTTCTTT.

The chain combines TRBV18 with TRBJ2-2, with D possibly matching TRBD2 (5 bases). The CDR3 consists of 16 residues. V was clipped by 3 bases and J by 0 bases, with 11 bases between them. Germline loops: CDR1 KGHSH, CDR2 LQKENI. CDR3 sequence (DNA): TGTGCCAGCTCACCTACTATGGGAGCGAACACCGGGGAGCTGTTTTTT. Encoded protein: CASSPTMGANTGELFF. Full variable domain (outside the CDR3, taken from reference TRBV18 and TRBJ2-2): NAGVMQNPRHLVRRRGQEARLRCSPMKGHSHVYWYRQLPEEGLKFMVYLQKENIIDESGMPKERFSAEFPKEGPSILRIQQVVRGDSAAYFCASSPTMGANTGELFFGEGSRLTVL.

V usage is TRBV5-1 and J usage is TRBJ2-3, with a tentative D call TRBD1 (5 bases). This CDR3 comprises 16 residues. Trimming removed 0 bases at V and 2 bases at J, with 13 bases between. Germline V gives CDR1 SGHRS, CDR2 YFSETQ. CDR3 DNA sequence: TGCGCCAGCAGCTTGGGTAATACGGACACCACAGATACGCAGTATTTT. Translating gives CASSLGNTDTTDTQYF.

V gene TRBV9 combines with J gene TRBJ2-7; D is unclear. V was pared by 4 bases and J by 2 bases, with 13 bases between. The CDR3 totals 14 residues. Germline CDR1 is SGDLS and CDR2 is YYNGEE. CDR3 DNA: TGTGCCAGCAGCCCCTCCGGCGAAACCTACGAGCAGTACTTC. It encodes CASSPSGETYEQYF.

This clonotype was seen many times. The CDR3 DNA reads TGCAGCGTTGACTATATCGGGGGAGAGACCCAGTACTTC. It yields the protein CSVDYIGGETQYF. The rearrangement uses TRBV29-1 and TRBJ2-5, with D perhaps matching TRBD2 (6 bases). CDR1 is SQVTM, CDR2 ANQGSEA, per germline. The CDR3 contains 13 residues. V gave up 3 bases and J gave up 4 bases, with 12 bases separating them.

This clonotype was seen ten or more times. The rearrangement uses TRBV5-6 and TRBJ2-1, with 10 bases identical to TRBD2. The germline V gene encodes CDR1 SGHDT and CDR2 YYEEEE. Trimming at V came to 1 base and at J to 7 bases, leaving 5 bases not matched to a gene. The CDR3 spans 15 residues. For the CDR3, the DNA is TGTGCCAGCAGCTTGCTAGCGGGGGTATCAAATGAGCAGTTCTTC. It encodes CASSLLAGVSNEQFF. The full variable domain, with the rest looked up from reference TRBV5-6 and TRBJ2-1, is DAGVTQSPTHLIKTRGQQVTLRCSPKSGHDTVSWYQQALGQGPQFIFQYYEEEERQRGNFPDRFSGHQFPNYSSELNVNALLLGDSALYLCASSLLAGVSNEQFFGPGTRLTVL.

At least ten counts were recorded for this clonotype. The chain is built from TRBV12-3 or TRBV12-4 and TRBJ2-5, with 8 positions matching TRBD1. CDR3 size: 14 residues. V shed 5 bases and J 1 base; nucleotides not matched to a gene: 3. Written as DNA, the CDR3 is TGTGCCAGCAGTACCGGGACAGGCCAAGAGACCCAGTACTTC. Translation: CASSTGTGQETQYF.

This clonotype showed up just a few times. CDR3 DNA sequence: TGTGCCAGCAGTTCAGTTAATTACCAAGAGACCCAGTACTTC. Translating gives CASSSVNYQETQYF. V gene TRBV7-9 combines with J gene TRBJ2-5; D not certain. CDR1 is SEHNR and CDR2 is FQNEAQ in the germline V gene (reference sequence). Trimming pared 6 bases from V and 0 bases from J, leaving 11 bases between. This CDR3 is built from 14 residues.

This clonotype was recorded at least ten times. This rearrangement joins TRBV7-9 to TRBJ2-7; possibly TRBD1 or TRBD2 for D (5 bases each). There are 13 residues in the CDR3. From germline, CDR1 is SEHNR and CDR2 FQNEAQ (reference sequence). V dropped 5 bases and J dropped 4 bases, with 12 bases sitting between them. The CDR3 sequence is CASSRDGYYEQYF. CDR3 nucleotide sequence: TGTGCCAGCAGCCGGGACGGCTATTACGAGCAGTACTTC.

The count of this clonotype is one. The chain links TRBV7-2 to TRBJ2-2, with D perhaps given as TRBD1 or TRBD2 (5 bases each). Germline CDR1 and CDR2: SGHTA and FQGNSA. Trimming removed 5 bases at V and 5 bases at J, with 9 bases between. CDR3 length: 13 amino acids. The CDR3, as DNA: TGTGCCAGCAGCCTGTGGGGGACCGGGGAGCTGTTTTTT. Its protein is CASSLWGTGELFF.

This clonotype was seen at least ten times. V gene TRBV5-5 combines with J gene TRBJ2-6; D is uncertain. This CDR3 contains 17 residues. The V end lost 1 base, the J end lost 0 bases, and 11 bases lay between the germline ends. The germline CDR1 and CDR2 sequences are SGHKS and YYEKEE (reference sequence). The CDR3 protein is CASSLLPDRSGANVLTF. Here the CDR3 DNA reads TGTGCCAGCAGCTTGTTGCCAGATCGCTCTGGGGCCAACGTCCTGACTTTC.

This clonotype has only a few counts. The chain carries TRBV27 and TRBJ2-1; D ambiguous. Germline V lookup: CDR1 MNHEY, CDR2 SMNVEV (reference sequence). Trimming removed 6 bases from V and 5 bases from J, with 17 bases in between. The CDR3 sequence is 15 residues long. The CDR3 nucleotides are TGTGCCAGCAGGGACGCGGCAGCCGTAGACAATGAGCAGTTCTTC. Its protein is CASRDAAAVDNEQFF.

This clonotype was counted at least ten times. The rearrangement uses TRBV5-1 and TRBJ1-1, with D unresolved. V lost 1 base, J lost 2 bases, and 6 bases lay in between. The CDR3 runs 13 residues. The germline V gene has CDR1 SGHRS and CDR2 YFSETQ. CDR3 amino acids: CASSLSPNTEAFF. The CDR3 DNA reads as TGCGCCAGCAGCTTGTCTCCCAACACTGAAGCTTTCTTT.

This clonotype was observed a few times. This chain links TRBV5-1 with TRBJ2-6; unclear D gene. The CDR3 runs to 16 residues. Germline V gene data show CDR1 as SGHRS and CDR2 as YFSETQ. Trimming left V 8 bases short and J 0 bases short, with 15 bases between. The CDR3 loop is CASGRASSSGANVLTF. DNA of the CDR3: TGCGCCAGTGGACGGGCGTCCTCCTCTGGGGCCAACGTCCTGACTTTC.

This clonotype was seen a few times. The CDR3 nucleotides are TGTGCCAGCAGACCTACAGGGCGGTCTAATGAAAAACTGTTTTTT. Encoded protein: CASRPTGRSNEKLFF. The chain joins TRBV2 to TRBJ1-4; a weak D match, TRBD1 (6 bases). CDR3 size: 15 residues. With 6 bases removed from V and 3 bases from J, the gap between germline ends came to 14 bases. CDR1 is SNHLY, CDR2 FYNNEI, per germline.

The chain uses TRBV14 and TRBJ2-2; a weak D match, TRBD2 (6 bases). The CDR3 spans 18 residues. Trimming took 1 base from V and 4 from J, leaving 19 bases between them. The germline gives CDR1 SGHDN, CDR2 FVKESK. The DNA of the CDR3 is TGTGCCAGCAGCCAAGGGCTAGCGATCCTCCGTGGCACCGGGGAGCTGTTTTTT. This encodes CASSQGLAILRGTGELFF. Full variable domain (remainder filled in from reference TRBV14 and TRBJ2-2): EAGVTQFPSHSVIEKGQTVTLRCDPISGHDNLYWYRRVMGKEIKFLLHFVKESKQDESGMPNNRFLAERTGGTYSTLKVQPAELEDSGVYFCASSQGLAILRGTGELFFGEGSRLTVL.

The sample holds many counts of this clonotype. The J gene is TRBJ1-3, the V gene TRBV10-3; maybe TRBD1 (5 bases). The length of the CDR3 is 16 residues. Deletions cut 3 bases from V and 6 bases from J, with 18 bases between. Germline V gene sequence: CDR1 ENHRY, CDR2 SYGVKD. As DNA, the CDR3 is TGTGCCATCAGTGAACCCCCAAGGGGAGGTATAAACACCATATATTTT. Translation gives CAISEPPRGGINTIYF.